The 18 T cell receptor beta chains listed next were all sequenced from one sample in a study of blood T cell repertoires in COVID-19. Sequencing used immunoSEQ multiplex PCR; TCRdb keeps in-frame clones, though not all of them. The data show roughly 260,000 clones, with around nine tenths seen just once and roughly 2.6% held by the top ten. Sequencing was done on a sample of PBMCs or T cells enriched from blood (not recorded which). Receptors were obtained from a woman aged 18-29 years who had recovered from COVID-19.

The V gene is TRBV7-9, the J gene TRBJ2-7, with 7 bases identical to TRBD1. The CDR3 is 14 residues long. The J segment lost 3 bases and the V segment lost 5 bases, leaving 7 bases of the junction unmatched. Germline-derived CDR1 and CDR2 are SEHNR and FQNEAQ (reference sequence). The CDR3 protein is CASSHRDSFYEQYF. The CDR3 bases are TGTGCCAGCAGCCATCGGGACAGCTTCTACGAGCAGTACTTC.

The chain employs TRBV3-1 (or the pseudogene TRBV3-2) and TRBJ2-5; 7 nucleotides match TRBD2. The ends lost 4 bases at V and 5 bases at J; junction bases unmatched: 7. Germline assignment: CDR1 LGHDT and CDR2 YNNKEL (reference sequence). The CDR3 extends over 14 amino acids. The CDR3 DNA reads TGTGCCAGCAGCCCGGGGGGTTTCGGGGAGACCCAGTACTTC. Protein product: CASSPGGFGETQYF.

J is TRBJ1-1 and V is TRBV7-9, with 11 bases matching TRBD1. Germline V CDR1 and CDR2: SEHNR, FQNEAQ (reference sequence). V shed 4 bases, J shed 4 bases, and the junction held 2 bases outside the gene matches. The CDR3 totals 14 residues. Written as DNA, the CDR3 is TGTGCCAGCAGCTGGGGACAGGGGGGCACTGAAGCTTTCTTT. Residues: CASSWGQGGTEAFF. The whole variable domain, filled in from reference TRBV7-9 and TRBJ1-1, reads DTGVSQNPRHKITKRGQNVTFRCDPISEHNRLYWYRQTLGQGPEFLTYFQNEAQLEKSRLLSDRFSAERPKGSFSTLEIQRTEQGDSAMYLCASSWGQGGTEAFFGQGTRLTVV.

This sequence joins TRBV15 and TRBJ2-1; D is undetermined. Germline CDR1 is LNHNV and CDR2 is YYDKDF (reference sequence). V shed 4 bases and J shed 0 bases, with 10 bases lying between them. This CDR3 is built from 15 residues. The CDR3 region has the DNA TGTGCCACCAGCACTTACGGTATCTCCTACAATGAGCAGTTCTTC. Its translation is CATSTYGISYNEQFF.

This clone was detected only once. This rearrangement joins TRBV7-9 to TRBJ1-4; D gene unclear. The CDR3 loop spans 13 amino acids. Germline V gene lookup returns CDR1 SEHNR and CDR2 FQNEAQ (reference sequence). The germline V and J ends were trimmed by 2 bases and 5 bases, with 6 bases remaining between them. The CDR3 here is CASSLRENEKLFF. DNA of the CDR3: TGTGCCAGCAGCTTAAGAGAGAATGAAAAACTGTTTTTT.

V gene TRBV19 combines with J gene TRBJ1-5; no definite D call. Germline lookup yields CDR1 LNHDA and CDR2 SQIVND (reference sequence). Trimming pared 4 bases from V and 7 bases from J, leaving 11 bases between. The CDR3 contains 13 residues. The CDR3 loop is CASSNWHQQPQHF. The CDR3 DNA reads TGTGCCAGTAGTAATTGGCACCAACAGCCCCAGCATTTT.

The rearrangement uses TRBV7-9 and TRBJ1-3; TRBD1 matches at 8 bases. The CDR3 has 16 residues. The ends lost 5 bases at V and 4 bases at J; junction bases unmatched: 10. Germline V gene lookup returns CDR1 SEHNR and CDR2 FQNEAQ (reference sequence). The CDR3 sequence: CASSIGGRQGGNTIYF. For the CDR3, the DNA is TGTGCCAGCAGCATTGGAGGGCGACAGGGGGGAAACACCATATATTTT.

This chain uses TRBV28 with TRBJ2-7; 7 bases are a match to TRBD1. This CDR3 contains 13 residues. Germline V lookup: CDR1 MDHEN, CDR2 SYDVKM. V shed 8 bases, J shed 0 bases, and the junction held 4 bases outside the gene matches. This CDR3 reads CASYRGTSYEQYF. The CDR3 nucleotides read TGTGCCAGCTACAGGGGCACCTCCTACGAGCAGTACTTC.

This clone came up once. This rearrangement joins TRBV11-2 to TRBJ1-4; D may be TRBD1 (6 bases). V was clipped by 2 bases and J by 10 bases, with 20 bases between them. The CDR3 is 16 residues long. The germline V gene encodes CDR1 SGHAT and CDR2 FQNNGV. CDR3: CASSLRLEGDMGKLFF. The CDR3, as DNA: TGTGCCAGCAGCTTACGGCTAGAAGGGGACATGGGAAAACTGTTTTTT.

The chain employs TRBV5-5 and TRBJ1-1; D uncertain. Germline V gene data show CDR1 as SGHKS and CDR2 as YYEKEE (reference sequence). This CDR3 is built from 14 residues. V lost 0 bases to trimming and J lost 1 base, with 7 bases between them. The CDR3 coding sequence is TGTGCCAGCAGCTTGGTCACACCGAACACTGAAGCTTTCTTT. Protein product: CASSLVTPNTEAFF.

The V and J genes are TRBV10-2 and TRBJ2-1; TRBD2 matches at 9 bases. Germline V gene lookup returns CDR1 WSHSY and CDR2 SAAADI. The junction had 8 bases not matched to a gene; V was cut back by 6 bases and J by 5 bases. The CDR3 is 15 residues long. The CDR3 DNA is TGCGCCAGCAGAAGAGGACTAGCGAAGAACAATGAGCAGTTCTTC. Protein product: CASRRGLAKNNEQFF.

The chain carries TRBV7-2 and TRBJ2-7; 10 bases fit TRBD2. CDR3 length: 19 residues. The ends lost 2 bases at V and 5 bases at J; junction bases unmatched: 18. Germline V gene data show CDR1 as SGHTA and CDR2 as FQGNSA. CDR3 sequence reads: CASSLMGPSGSKDYDEQYF. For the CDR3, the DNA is TGTGCCAGCAGCTTAATGGGGCCTAGCGGGAGTAAAGACTACGACGAGCAGTACTTC.

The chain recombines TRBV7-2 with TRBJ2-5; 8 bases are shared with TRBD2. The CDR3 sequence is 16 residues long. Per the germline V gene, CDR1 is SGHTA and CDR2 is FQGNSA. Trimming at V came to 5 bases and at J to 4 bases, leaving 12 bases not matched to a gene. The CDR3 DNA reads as TGTGCCAGCAGCCCCCCCCGGGCGGGAGGTGGAGAGACCCAGTACTTC. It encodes CASSPPRAGGGETQYF. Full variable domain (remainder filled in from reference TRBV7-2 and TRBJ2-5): GAGVSQSPSNKVTEKGKDVELRCDPISGHTALYWYRQSLGQGLEFLIYFQGNSAPDKSGLPSDRFSAERTGGSVSTLTIQRTQQEDSAVYLCASSPPRAGGGETQYFGPGTRLLVL.

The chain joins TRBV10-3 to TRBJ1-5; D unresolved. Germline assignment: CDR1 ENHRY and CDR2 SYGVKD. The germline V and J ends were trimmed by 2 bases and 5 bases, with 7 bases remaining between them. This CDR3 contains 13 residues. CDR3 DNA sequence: TGTGCCATCAGTGAGACAGTAGATCAGCCCCAGCATTTT. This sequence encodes CAISETVDQPQHF.

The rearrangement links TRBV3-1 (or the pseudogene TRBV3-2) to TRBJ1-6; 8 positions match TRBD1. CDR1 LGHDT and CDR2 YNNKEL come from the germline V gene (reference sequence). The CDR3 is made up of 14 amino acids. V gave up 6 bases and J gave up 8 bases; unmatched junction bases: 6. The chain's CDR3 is CASSPDRGYSPLHF. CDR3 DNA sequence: TGTGCCAGCAGTCCTGACAGGGGATATTCACCCCTCCACTTT.

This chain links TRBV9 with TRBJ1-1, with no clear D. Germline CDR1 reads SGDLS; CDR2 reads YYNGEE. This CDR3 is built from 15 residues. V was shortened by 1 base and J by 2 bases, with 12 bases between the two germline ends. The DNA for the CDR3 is TGTGCCAGCAGCGTATCAGGTACGGGAAACACTGAAGCTTTCTTT. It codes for CASSVSGTGNTEAFF. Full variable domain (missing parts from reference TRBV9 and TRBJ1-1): DSGVTQTPKHLITATGQRVTLRCSPRSGDLSVYWYQQSLDQGLQFLIQYYNGEERAKGNILERFSAQQFPDLHSELNLSSLELGDSALYFCASSVSGTGNTEAFFGQGTRLTVV.

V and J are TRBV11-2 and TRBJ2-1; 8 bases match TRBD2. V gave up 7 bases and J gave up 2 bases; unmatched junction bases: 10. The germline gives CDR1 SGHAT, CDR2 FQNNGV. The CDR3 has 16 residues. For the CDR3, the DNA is TGTGCCAGCACGCAAGGAGCGGGGGCGACCTACAATGAGCAGTTCTTC. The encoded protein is CASTQGAGATYNEQFF.

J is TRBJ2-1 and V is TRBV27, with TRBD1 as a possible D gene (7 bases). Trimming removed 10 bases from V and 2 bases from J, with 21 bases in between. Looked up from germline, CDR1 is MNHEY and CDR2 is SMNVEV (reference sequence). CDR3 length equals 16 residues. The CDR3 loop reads CATLLRGAGAYNEQFF. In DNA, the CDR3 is TGTGCCACCCTTCTCAGGGGGGCAGGTGCCTACAATGAGCAGTTCTTC.